These 25 T cell receptor beta chains originate from one sample sequenced in a study of T cell responses to AZD1222 COVID-19 vaccine (dated by TCRdb to about 2021). The method behind the library was the immunoSEQ multiplex PCR assay. Held by TCRdb, this immuneACCESS table contains in-frame sequences only and omits some clones. Under half of the omission traces to an unresolved V gene where checked; the cause of the rest is unknown. This sample comprises 95,000 to 150,000 clones, 90% of them detected only once. The top ten constitute just over 7% of the sample. Taken with the paper, the label for time point translates to: baseline before first vaccination. Sequencing used peripheral blood, obtained on day 0 of AZD1222 vaccination. These receptor sequences come from an adult in good health.

The chain has TRBV6-5 and TRBJ2-7; D is perhaps TRBD2 (5 bases). Per germline, CDR1 MNHEY and CDR2 SVGAGI. This CDR3 region has 12 residues. The germline V and J ends were trimmed by 6 bases and 4 bases, with 10 bases remaining between them. The CDR3 nucleotides read TGTGCCAGCAGGGCGACGGGGTACGAGCAGTACTTC. It specifies CASRATGYEQYF.

The chain employs TRBV19 and TRBJ1-1; no clear D. Germline CDR1 is LNHDA and CDR2 is SQIVND (reference sequence). V was pared by 5 bases and J by 0 bases, with 10 bases between. The CDR3 runs 14 residues. The CDR3 nucleotides read TGTGCCAGTAGTCCTCAGCACATGAACACTGAAGCTTTCTTT. Amino acid sequence: CASSPQHMNTEAFF.

The chain couples TRBV18 to TRBJ1-5; TRBD1 matches 10 bases. V trimming: 3 bases; J trimming: 7 bases; junction bases outside the gene matches: 6. Germline V gene lookup returns CDR1 KGHSH and CDR2 LQKENI. The CDR3 loop spans 15 amino acids. The CDR3 protein is CASSPGGTGEQPQHF. As DNA, the CDR3 is TGTGCCAGCTCACCGGGTGGGACAGGGGAACAGCCCCAGCATTTT.

This chain joins TRBV24-1 and TRBJ1-2, with TRBD1 identical over 8 bases. V shed 5 bases and J 6 bases; nucleotides not matched to a gene: 7. Germline CDR1 KGHDR, CDR2 SFDVKD. The CDR3 sequence is 14 residues long. The CDR3 reads CATSASDRGDGYTF. The CDR3 DNA sequence: TGTGCCACCAGTGCCTCCGACAGGGGCGATGGCTACACCTTC.

This clone came up once. The chain has TRBV5-5 and TRBJ1-1, with D unresolved. V shed 5 bases and J shed 1 base, with 9 bases lying between them. CDR1 is SGHKS and CDR2 is YYEKEE in the germline V gene (reference sequence). The CDR3 sequence is 13 residues long. The CDR3 here is CASRREWNTEAFF. In DNA, the CDR3 is TGTGCCAGCAGAAGGGAGTGGAACACTGAAGCTTTCTTT.

The genes are TRBV1 and TRBJ2-1; the D segment call TRBD2 is taken from the table without a DNA check. TRBV1 is tagged as a pseudogene. The length of the CDR3 is 17 residues. CDR3 nucleotide sequence: TGCACCAGCAGCCAACTCCGGACTAGCGGGAGGGTAAATGAGCAGTTCTTC. Protein product: CTSSQLRTSGRVNEQFF.

V gene TRBV9 combines with J gene TRBJ2-1; D unclear. The CDR3 runs to 16 residues. V lost 0 bases and J lost 2, with 12 bases in between. Germline-derived CDR1 and CDR2 are SGDLS and YYNGEE. Written as DNA, the CDR3 is TGTGCCAGCAGCGTAGGGACCTACAAACCCTACAATGAGCAGTTCTTC. Amino acid sequence: CASSVGTYKPYNEQFF.

The V call is TRBV6-5, the J call TRBJ2-3, with D uncertain. Per the germline V gene, CDR1 is MNHEY and CDR2 is SVGAGI. The CDR3 runs 14 residues. Trimming stripped 5 bases from V and 4 bases from J, with 13 bases between. For the CDR3, the DNA is TGTGCCAGCAGTCAGCCAAGGGCGCCAGATACGCAGTATTTT. Translating it yields CASSQPRAPDTQYF.

The chain is built from TRBV13 and TRBJ2-5; 7 bases fit TRBD2. Germline V gene lookup returns CDR1 PRHDT and CDR2 FYEKMQ (reference sequence). This CDR3 spans 15 amino acids. J was trimmed by 5 bases and V by 4 bases; bases with no gene match: 10. The CDR3 nucleotides are TGTGCCAGCAGCTCTCGAGGGGCCGGGGGGGAGACCCAGTACTTC. Translated, it gives CASSSRGAGGETQYF.

The rearrangement links TRBV5-1 to TRBJ2-5; D uncertain. CDR3 length: 16 residues. CDR1 and CDR2 (germline): SGHRS, YFSETQ. Trimming cost V 3 bases and J 2 bases, with 17 bases left between them. CDR3 DNA sequence: TGCGCCAGCAGCTCCGCGTCGGACGGCCCTCAAGAGACCCAGTACTTC. Amino acids: CASSSASDGPQETQYF.

As DNA, the CDR3 is TGCGCCAGCAGCTCAGGCGGGATTGAGACTGAAGCTTTCTTT. Translating it yields CASSSGGIETEAFF. This rearrangement joins TRBV5-1 to TRBJ1-1; D is ambiguous. Trimming shortened V by 3 bases and J by 5 bases, and 14 bases separated the two germline ends. The V gene's germline CDR1 is SGHRS and CDR2 YFSETQ. The CDR3 covers 14 residues.

This chain uses TRBV28 with TRBJ2-7; D remains unclear. The germline V gene has CDR1 MDHEN and CDR2 SYDVKM. This CDR3 comprises 13 residues. This chain's CDR3 is CAPPRIRAYEQYF. CDR3 coding DNA: TGTGCGCCCCCAAGGATTCGAGCCTACGAGCAGTACTTC.

Written as DNA, the CDR3 is TGCGCCAGCAGCCAATACAATGAGCAGTTCTTC. This encodes CASSQYNEQFF. This sequence joins TRBV4-1 and TRBJ2-1; no clear D gene. This CDR3 comprises 11 residues. V lost 2 bases, J lost 4 bases, and 0 bases lay in between. Germline V lookup: CDR1 MGHRA, CDR2 YSYEKL.

The chain links TRBV7-8 to TRBJ2-7; the D is unclear. Trimming pared 5 bases from V and 7 bases from J, leaving 18 bases between. This CDR3 is built from 14 residues. Germline V lookup: CDR1 SGHVS, CDR2 FQNEAQ. The CDR3 sequence is CASSPVTVPKEQYF. For the CDR3, the DNA is TGTGCCAGCAGCCCCGTTACGGTTCCGAAGGAGCAGTACTTC.

The rearrangement links TRBV7-2 to TRBJ2-1; the match to TRBD2 covers 12 bases. Germline CDR1 reads SGHTA; CDR2 reads FQGNSA. The CDR3 extends over 14 amino acids. V lost 5 bases and J lost 10; bases outside the gene matches: 6. The CDR3 spells CASSPWTSGTEQFF. CDR3 bases: TGTGCCAGCAGCCCATGGACTAGCGGGACCGAGCAGTTCTTC. The whole variable domain, filled in from reference TRBV7-2 and TRBJ2-1, reads GAGVSQSPSNKVTEKGKDVELRCDPISGHTALYWYRQSLGQGLEFLIYFQGNSAPDKSGLPSDRFSAERTGGSVSTLTIQRTQQEDSAVYLCASSPWTSGTEQFFGPGTRLTVL.

This chain uses TRBV27 with TRBJ1-5; D is possibly TRBD1 (6 bases). Trimming cost V 5 bases and J 3 bases, with 11 bases left between them. Germline V gene data show CDR1 as MNHEY and CDR2 as SMNVEV (reference sequence). The CDR3 is 14 residues long. The CDR3 DNA reads as TGTGCCAGCAGTAAACGACAGGACAATCAGCCCCAGCATTTT. Translation gives CASSKRQDNQPQHF.

The chain employs TRBV6-5 and TRBJ2-7; D is perhaps TRBD1 (5 bases). CDR1 and CDR2 (germline): MNHEY, SVGAGI. Between the trimmed V and J ends, which lost 6 bases and 2 bases, there was a span of 17 bases. This CDR3 region has 15 residues. The CDR3 loop reads CASSPEWGQAYEQYF. The CDR3 DNA sequence: TGTGCCAGCAGCCCGGAATGGGGCCAAGCCTACGAGCAGTACTTC.

The chain uses TRBV28 and TRBJ1-5; no firm D call. V lost 2 bases and J lost 2, with 10 bases in between. This CDR3 comprises 15 residues. Germline CDR1 MDHEN, CDR2 SYDVKM. As DNA, the CDR3 is TGTGCCAGCAGTTTAGGTGGAGTGCGCAATCAGCCCCAGCATTTT. It translates to CASSLGGVRNQPQHF.

The DNA of the CDR3 is TGTGCCAGCATCGGGCCAGGGGGCTACGAGCAGTACTTC. Its protein product is CASIGPGGYEQYF. The chain links TRBV6-5 to TRBJ2-7; 7 nucleotides align to TRBD1. Trimming took 7 bases from V and 3 from J; bases not matched to a gene: 6. Germline lookup yields CDR1 MNHEY and CDR2 SVGAGI. This CDR3 is 13 amino acids long.

For this clone: Other nucleotide sequences from this sample produce the same CDR3. This chain uses TRBV5-1 with TRBJ1-1; no firm D call. This CDR3 has 14 residues. V was clipped by 0 bases and J by 3 bases, with 9 bases between them. Per germline, CDR1 SGHRS and CDR2 YFSETQ. The CDR3 DNA reads as TGCGCCAGCAGCTTGGCCGGCGGCTACACTGAAGCTTTCTTT. This gives the protein CASSLAGGYTEAFF.

This clone was seen only once. J is TRBJ2-1 and V is TRBV21-1; TRBD2, the table's D call, was not compared with the DNA. TRBV21-1 is tagged as a pseudogene. This CDR3 spans 16 amino acids. CDR3 sequence (DNA): TGTGCCAGCAGCAAAGATAGGATAGGAGGGGAGGATGAGCAGTTCTTC. This codes for CASSKDRIGGEDEQFF.

The genes are TRBV15 and TRBJ1-1; the D gene is possibly TRBD1 (6 bases). V lost 6 bases and J 5 bases, leaving 16 bases between the germline ends. CDR1 is LNHNV and CDR2 is YYDKDF in the germline V gene (reference sequence). The CDR3 sequence is 14 residues long. The CDR3 DNA sequence: TGTGCCACCAGTATCCGGGGGCAAGTAACTGAAGCTTTCTTT. Residues: CATSIRGQVTEAFF.

A few counts support this clone. The chain combines TRBV7-9 with TRBJ1-1; perhaps TRBD1 as D (5 bases). Trimming shortened V by 3 bases and J by 1 base, and 9 bases separated the two germline ends. Germline CDR1 and CDR2: SEHNR and FQNEAQ (reference sequence). CDR3 length equals 14 residues. The CDR3 protein is CASSLIGANTEAFF. CDR3 sequence (DNA): TGTGCCAGCAGCTTGATAGGGGCGAACACTGAAGCTTTCTTT. The full variable domain, in which reference TRBV7-9 and TRBJ1-1 provide the parts outside the CDR3, is DTGVSQNPRHKITKRGQNVTFRCDPISEHNRLYWYRQTLGQGPEFLTYFQNEAQLEKSRLLSDRFSAERPKGSFSTLEIQRTEQGDSAMYLCASSLIGANTEAFFGQGTRLTVV.

This clone came up a few times. The chain joins TRBV24-1 to TRBJ2-2; D not certain. The CDR3 covers 16 residues. V shed 5 bases and J shed 6 bases, with 18 bases lying between them. From germline, CDR1 is KGHDR and CDR2 SFDVKD. The CDR3 DNA follows: TGTGCCACCAGTGCCCCTCTGGGCCCGAGGTCCGGGGAGCTGTTTTTT. It codes for CATSAPLGPRSGELFF.

The CDR3 spells CASSPPSDGNRETQYF. In DNA, the CDR3 is TGCGCCAGCAGCCCGCCTTCAGACGGAAATAGGGAGACCCAGTACTTC. The rearrangement joins TRBV5-1 to TRBJ2-5; D gene ambiguous. Trimming took 4 bases from V and 5 from J, leaving 21 bases between them. From germline, CDR1 is SGHRS and CDR2 YFSETQ. The CDR3 has 16 residues.